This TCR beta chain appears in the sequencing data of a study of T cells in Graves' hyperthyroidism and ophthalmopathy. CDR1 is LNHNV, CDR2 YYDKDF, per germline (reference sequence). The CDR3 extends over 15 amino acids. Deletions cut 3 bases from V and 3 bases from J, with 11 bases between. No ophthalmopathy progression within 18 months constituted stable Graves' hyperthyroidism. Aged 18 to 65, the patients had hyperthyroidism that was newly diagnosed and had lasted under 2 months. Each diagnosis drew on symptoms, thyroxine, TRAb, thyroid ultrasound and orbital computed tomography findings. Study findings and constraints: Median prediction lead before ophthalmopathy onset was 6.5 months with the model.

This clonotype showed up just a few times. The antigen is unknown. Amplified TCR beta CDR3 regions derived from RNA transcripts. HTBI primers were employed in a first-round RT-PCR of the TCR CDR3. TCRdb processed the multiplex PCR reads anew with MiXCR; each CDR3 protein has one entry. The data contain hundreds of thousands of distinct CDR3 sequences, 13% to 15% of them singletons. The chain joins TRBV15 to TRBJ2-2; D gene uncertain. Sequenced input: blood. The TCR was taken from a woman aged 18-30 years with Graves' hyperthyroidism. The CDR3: CATSSRTLYTGELFF. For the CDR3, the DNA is TGTGCCACCAGCAGTCGGACGCTATACACCGGGGAGCTGTTTTTT. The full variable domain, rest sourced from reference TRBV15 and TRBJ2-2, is DAMVIQNPRYQVTQFGKPVTLSCSQTLNHNVMYWYQQKSSQAPKLLFHYYDKDFNNEADTPDNFQSRRPNTSFCFLDIRSPGLGDTAMYLCATSSRTLYTGELFFGEGSRLTVL.